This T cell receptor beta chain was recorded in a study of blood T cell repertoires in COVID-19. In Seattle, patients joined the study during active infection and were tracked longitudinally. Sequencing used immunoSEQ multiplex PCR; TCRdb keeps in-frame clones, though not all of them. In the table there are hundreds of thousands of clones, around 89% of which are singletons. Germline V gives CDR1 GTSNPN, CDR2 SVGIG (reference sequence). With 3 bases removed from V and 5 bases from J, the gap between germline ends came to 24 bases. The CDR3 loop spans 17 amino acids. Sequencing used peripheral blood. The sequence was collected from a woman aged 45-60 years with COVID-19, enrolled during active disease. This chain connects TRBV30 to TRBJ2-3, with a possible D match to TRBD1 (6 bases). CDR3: CAWSFSGAHPERDTQYF. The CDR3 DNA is TGTGCCTGGAGCTTCTCAGGGGCCCATCCCGAAAGAGATACGCAGTATTTT.